The TCR beta chain under discussion was sequenced for a study of T cell clones after liver transplantation. Study in general: A pre-transplant mixed lymphocyte reaction with TCRbeta sequencing defined graft-donor-reactive clones followed in post-transplant blood. Study-wide points: Compared with third party-reactive sequences, donor-reactive ones declined more, independent of withdrawal success.

The CDR3 contains 14 residues. Per germline, CDR1 SEHNR and CDR2 FQNEAQ (reference sequence). V was pared by 5 bases and J by 4 bases, with 13 bases between. Sequencing was performed with immunoSEQ multiplex PCR; in TCRdb, only in-frame clones are kept and a portion is missing. In the table there are about 19,000 clones, over 70% of which are singletons. Remarks on this clone: Its antigen is currently unknown.

The clonotype comes from a human donor who received a liver transplant. V gene TRBV7-9 combines with J gene TRBJ2-3, with a weak D call TRBD1 (6 bases). The sample in question was CD8+ T cells from blood, obtained before liver transplant. The CDR3, as DNA: TGTGCCAGCAGCCCTTCCGAGGGGGCAGATACGCAGTATTTT. Protein: CASSPSEGADTQYF.